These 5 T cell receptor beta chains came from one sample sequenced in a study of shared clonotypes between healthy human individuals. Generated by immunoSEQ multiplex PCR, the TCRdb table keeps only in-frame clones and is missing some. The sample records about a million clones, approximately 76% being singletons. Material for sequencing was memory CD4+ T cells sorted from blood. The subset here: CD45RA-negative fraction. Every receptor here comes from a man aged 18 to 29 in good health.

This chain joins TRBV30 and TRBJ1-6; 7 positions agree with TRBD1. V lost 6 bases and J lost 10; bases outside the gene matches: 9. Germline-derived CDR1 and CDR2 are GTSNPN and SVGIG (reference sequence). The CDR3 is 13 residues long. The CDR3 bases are TGTGCCTGTACGGGACAGAACGGATCACCCCTCCACTTT. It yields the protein CACTGQNGSPLHF.

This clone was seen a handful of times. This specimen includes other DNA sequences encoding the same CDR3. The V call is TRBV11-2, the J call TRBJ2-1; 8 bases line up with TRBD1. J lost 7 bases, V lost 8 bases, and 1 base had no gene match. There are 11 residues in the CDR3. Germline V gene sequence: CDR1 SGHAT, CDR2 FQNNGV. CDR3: CASGQGNEQFF. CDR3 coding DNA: TGTGCCAGCGGACAGGGTAATGAGCAGTTCTTC.

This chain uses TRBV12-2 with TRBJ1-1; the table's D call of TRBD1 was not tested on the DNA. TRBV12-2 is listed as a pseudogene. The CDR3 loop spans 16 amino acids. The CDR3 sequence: CASRLCLDRGNTEAFF. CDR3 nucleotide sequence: TGTGCAAGTCGCTTATGCTTAGACAGGGGGAACACTGAAGCTTTCTTT.

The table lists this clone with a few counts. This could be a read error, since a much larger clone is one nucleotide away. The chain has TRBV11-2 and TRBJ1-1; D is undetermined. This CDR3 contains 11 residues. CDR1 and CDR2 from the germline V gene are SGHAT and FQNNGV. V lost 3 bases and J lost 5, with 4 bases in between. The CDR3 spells CASSFKTEAFF. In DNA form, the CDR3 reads TGTGCCAGCAGCTTTAAAACTGAAGCTTTCTTT.

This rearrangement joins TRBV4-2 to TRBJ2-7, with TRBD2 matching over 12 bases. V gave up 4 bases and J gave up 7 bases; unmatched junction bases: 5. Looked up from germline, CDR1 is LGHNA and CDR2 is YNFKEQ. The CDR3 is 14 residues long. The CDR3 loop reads CASSPRTSGEEQYF. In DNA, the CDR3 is TGTGCCAGCAGCCCCCGGACTAGCGGGGAAGAGCAGTACTTC.